This TCR beta chain appears in the sequencing data of a study of cytomegalovirus exposure and HLA in healthy donors. Study-wide results and limits: Researchers reported in a later analysis that common viral pathogens appeared linked to several top clusters. Most likely, a cluster of highly shared sequence variants arose as a sequencing artifact.

Both 60 Vbeta primers and 13 Jbeta primers went into the PCR. Assay: immunoSEQ multiplex PCR; the TCRdb copy retains only in-frame clones and omits some. Of 150,000 to 180,000 clones listed, roughly 84% are singletons. These donors counted as nominally healthy when sampled, but unrecorded immune exposures were likely. The sample holds one count of this clone. Its matching antigen is unknown. The V end lost 3 bases, the J end lost 4 bases, and 6 bases lay between the germline ends. The CDR3 has 12 amino acids. Per germline, CDR1 MNHNS and CDR2 SASEGT. The V and J genes are TRBV6-1 and TRBJ2-5, with TRBD1 as a possible D gene (6 bases). This TCR came from a woman between 18 and 30 years old in good health and CMV-seronegative. Input material: PBMCs. The CDR3 loop reads CASSDRGETQYF. CDR3 in DNA: TGTGCCAGCAGTGACAGGGGAGAGACCCAGTACTTC.